The subject of this entry is one TCR beta chain. Its antigen remains unknown. In each case, RNA was isolated and then reverse transcribed into cDNA as the sequencing template. Produced via immunoSEQ multiplex PCR; TCRdb's table is partial and in-frame only. The table has fewer than 250,000 clones, about two fifths seen once. The sample comes from a study of CD8+ T cells in alopecia areata. The overall study: Affected scalp percentage determined the severity score of treated patients. Study-wide results and caveats: Tofacitinib significantly reduced both scalp clonality and expanded CD8+ clones among the top 100.

Treatment here: oral pan-JAK inhibitor, 5-10 mg twice daily. From germline, CDR1 is MNHEY and CDR2 SVGAGI. Trimming cost V 6 bases and J 0 bases, with 9 bases left between them. The CDR3 is 14 residues long. This TCR came from a human donor with alopecia areata. This specimen was CD4+ T cells sorted from blood, taken at approximately week 30, from a patient treated with tofacitinib. The chain employs TRBV6-5 and TRBJ1-5; D might be TRBD1 (5 bases). DNA of the CDR3: TGTGCCAGCAGGAACAGGAATAGCAATCAGCCCCAGCATTTT. The encoded protein is CASRNRNSNQPQHF.